This T cell receptor beta chain emerged from a study of cytomegalovirus exposure and HLA in healthy donors. Trimming took 5 bases from V and 3 from J; bases not matched to a gene: 4. The germline V gene has CDR1 MNHNS and CDR2 SASEGT. The CDR3 spans 14 residues. The PCR had 60 Vbeta and 13 Jbeta primers. Profiled with immunoSEQ multiplex PCR; TCRdb holds only in-frame clones, not every one. This table has approximately 220,000 clones, about 80% appearing once. Details on this clone: Its antigen is still unknown.

Study outcomes and limitations: Confirmation in vitro established that three CMV-associated chains were specific for CMV antigens. In a later analysis, CMV-associated beta chains were mostly HLA-associated, it appeared. A likely sequencing artifact accounted for one observed cluster of highly shared sequence variants. TCR beta V- and J-gene trimming, according to a later analysis, was linked to a missense DCLRE1C variant.

This TCR was recovered from a man younger than 35 in good health and CMV-seronegative. The sample consisted of PBMCs. V and J are TRBV6-1 and TRBJ2-3; 8 nucleotides agree with TRBD2. The CDR3 protein is CASSPGLVTDTQYF. CDR3 nucleotide sequence: TGTGCCAGCAGTCCGGGACTAGTGACAGATACGCAGTATTTT.